The 22 T cell receptor beta chains reported below all come from one sample, sequenced in a study of T cell repertoires in cytomegalovirus infection. These TCRs' antigens remain unknown. Using its own MiXCR run on the reads, TCRdb lists one record per CDR3 protein. The data show under 200,000 distinct CDR3 sequences, roughly 20% seen once. Specimen: CD8+ T cells from cultured PBMCs, collected from culture after CMV antigen stimulation. The receptors come from a human donor in good health (CMV status not recorded). Some clones in this sample may be carry-over from other donors' samples.

The chain has TRBV27 and TRBJ2-7, with TRBD1 as a possible D gene (6 bases). Per germline, CDR1 MNHEY and CDR2 SMNVEV (reference sequence). The CDR3 loop spans 14 amino acids. Trimming left V 4 bases short and J 2 bases short, with 12 bases between. CDR3 region: CASSSPDSPYEQYF. DNA for the CDR3: TGTGCCAGCAGTTCGCCGGACAGCCCCTACGAGCAGTACTTC.

This clonotype was counted between two and nine times. CDR3 loop: CASSYPTFSPNEQFF. For the CDR3, the DNA is TGTGCCAGCAGTTATCCGACGTTTTCCCCCAATGAGCAGTTCTTC. This chain uses TRBV6-1 with TRBJ2-1; D is ambiguous. This CDR3 region has 15 residues. Germline loops: CDR1 MNHNS, CDR2 SASEGT. The V and J ends lost 5 bases and 6 bases respectively, with 17 bases between them.

This clonotype was picked up many times. This chain uses TRBV7-2 with TRBJ2-1; unclear D gene. CDR1 and CDR2 from the germline V gene are SGHTA and FQGNSA. CDR3 length equals 13 residues. V was pared by 8 bases and J by 4 bases, with 12 bases between. DNA for the CDR3: TGTGCCAGCCTAGGGCCTATTTACAATGAGCAGTTCTTC. It translates to CASLGPIYNEQFF. Complete variable domain (other parts from reference TRBV7-2 and TRBJ2-1): GAGVSQSPSNKVTEKGKDVELRCDPISGHTALYWYRQSLGQGLEFLIYFQGNSAPDKSGLPSDRFSAERTGGSVSTLTIQRTQQEDSAVYLCASLGPIYNEQFFGPGTRLTVL.

This clonotype was observed a few times. This sequence joins TRBV29-1 and TRBJ2-7; D is unresolved. Looked up from germline, CDR1 is SQVTM and CDR2 is ANQGSEA. This CDR3 is 12 amino acids long. V dropped 3 bases and J dropped 1 base, with 7 bases sitting between them. In DNA, the CDR3 is TGCAGCGTTGAGTCAGAGTCCTACGAGCAGTACTTC. Protein sequence: CSVESESYEQYF.

This clonotype was recorded a few times. The rearrangement uses TRBV6-2 or TRBV6-3 and TRBJ2-3, with D perhaps TRBD1 or TRBD2 (5 bases each). The V end lost 6 bases, the J end lost 6 bases, and 10 bases lay between the germline ends. CDR3 size: 12 residues. Germline values: CDR1 MNHEY, CDR2 SVGEGT. The CDR3, as DNA: TGTGCCAGCAGGAACGGGGCGGATACGCAGTATTTT. Protein sequence: CASRNGADTQYF.

This chain links TRBV12-3 or TRBV12-4 with TRBJ2-1; D gene uncertain. The CDR3 spans 11 residues. The germline V and J ends were trimmed by 6 bases and 8 bases, with 8 bases remaining between them. As DNA, the CDR3 is TGTGCCAGCAGGTTTAGGTATGAGCAGTTCTTC. Its translation is CASRFRYEQFF.

This clonotype was observed a few times. This chain connects TRBV12-3 or TRBV12-4 to TRBJ1-5, with a weak D call TRBD1 (6 bases). V dropped 5 bases and J dropped 6 bases, with 14 bases sitting between them. The CDR3 runs 14 residues. As DNA, the CDR3 is TGTGCCAGCAGTCCAGGACAGTCCGGTCAGCCCCAGCATTTT. Encoded protein: CASSPGQSGQPQHF.

The chain carries TRBV7-8 and TRBJ1-6; TRBD1 matches 9 bases. V shed 5 bases and J 0 bases; nucleotides not matched to a gene: 11. The CDR3 is made up of 19 amino acids. Germline CDR1 SGHVS, CDR2 FQNEAQ. CDR3 nucleotide sequence: TGTGCCAGCAGCGGGGACAGGGTCGAAGGGAGCTCCTATAATTCACCCCTCCACTTT. It translates to CASSGDRVEGSSYNSPLHF.

The chain employs TRBV7-9 and TRBJ1-5, with D maybe TRBD1 (6 bases). V shed 1 base and J shed 0 bases, with 10 bases lying between them. This CDR3 is 16 amino acids long. The V gene's germline CDR1 is SEHNR and CDR2 FQNEAQ (reference sequence). The chain's CDR3 is CASSLVEDSSNQPQHF. Written as DNA, the CDR3 is TGTGCCAGCAGCTTAGTGGAGGACAGTAGCAATCAGCCCCAGCATTTT.

Regarding this clonotype: This CDR3 is missing its conserved last phenylalanine or tryptophan, likely due to a read error. This chain uses TRBV27 with TRBJ2-7, with TRBD1 identical over 7 bases. The V segment lost 2 bases and the J segment 5 bases; nucleotides outside the gene matches: 9. Per germline, CDR1 MNHEY and CDR2 SMNVEV (reference sequence). There are 15 residues in the CDR3. The CDR3 DNA is TGTGCCAGCAGTTTAGGGATGACAGGGCCCGACGAGCAGTACTTA. Its protein is CASSLGMTGPDEQYL.

This clonotype was counted only a few times. This CDR3 reads CASSERQGNSPLHF. For the CDR3, the DNA is TGTGCCAGCAGCGAGAGGCAGGGGAATTCACCCCTCCACTTT. V and J are TRBV6-2 or TRBV6-3 and TRBJ1-6; possibly TRBD1 for D (6 bases). Germline assignment: CDR1 MNHEY and CDR2 SVGEGT. This CDR3 has 14 residues. V lost 6 bases and J lost 7, with 13 bases in between.

This clonotype was observed a handful of times. CDR3 loop: CASSQDFFRDSFMNTEAFF. The CDR3 nucleotides read TGCGCCAGCAGCCAAGATTTTTTTCGGGACAGCTTCATGAACACTGAAGCTTTCTTT. V and J are TRBV4-1 and TRBJ1-1, with TRBD1 identical over 7 bases. Germline V gives CDR1 MGHRA, CDR2 YSYEKL. With V trimmed by 0 bases and J by 0 bases, 13 bases remained unmatched. CDR3 length: 19 amino acids.

This clonotype was counted only a few times. This chain connects TRBV28 to TRBJ1-1; no definite D call. Germline V gene data show CDR1 as MDHEN and CDR2 as SYDVKM. The CDR3 loop spans 12 amino acids. The V end was cut by 4 bases, the J end by 11 bases, with 14 bases between. DNA of the CDR3: TGTGCCAGCAGTTCCTCGGGAGAGGAGGCTTTCTTT. This sequence encodes CASSSSGEEAFF.

The J gene is TRBJ2-2, the V gene TRBV7-2, with 11 bases identical to TRBD2. This CDR3 region has 18 residues. Germline CDR1 reads SGHTA; CDR2 reads FQGNSA. Trimming removed 5 bases from V and 5 bases from J; junction bases left unmatched: 13. The CDR3 reads CASSHPQIAGGQTGELFF. In DNA form, the CDR3 reads TGTGCCAGCAGCCACCCGCAGATAGCGGGGGGGCAGACCGGGGAGCTGTTTTTT.

Ten or more counts support this clonotype. V gene TRBV11-2 combines with J gene TRBJ2-1; either TRBD1 or TRBD2 may supply D (5 bases each). The CDR3 extends over 17 amino acids. The germline V gene has CDR1 SGHAT and CDR2 FQNNGV. Trimming cost V 5 bases and J 0 bases, with 17 bases left between them. CDR3 coding DNA: TGTGCCAGCAGCCCGAGGCCCGGGGCGAACTCCTACAATGAGCAGTTCTTC. This sequence encodes CASSPRPGANSYNEQFF.

The chain combines TRBV7-9 with TRBJ1-1, with unresolved D. Trimming took off 0 bases at V and 2 bases at J, with 7 bases between the two ends. The CDR3 runs 14 residues. From germline, CDR1 is SEHNR and CDR2 FQNEAQ (reference sequence). The CDR3 is CASSLALQNTEAFF. The CDR3 region has the DNA TGTGCCAGCAGCTTAGCGCTCCAAAACACTGAAGCTTTCTTT. Full variable domain (rest looked up from reference TRBV7-9 and TRBJ1-1): DTGVSQNPRHKITKRGQNVTFRCDPISEHNRLYWYRQTLGQGPEFLTYFQNEAQLEKSRLLSDRFSAERPKGSFSTLEIQRTEQGDSAMYLCASSLALQNTEAFFGQGTRLTVV.

This chain uses TRBV6-5 with TRBJ2-1; D perhaps matches TRBD2 (6 bases). From germline, CDR1 is MNHEY and CDR2 SVGAGI. V was shortened by 8 bases and J by 0 bases, with 8 bases between the two germline ends. The CDR3 has 13 residues. CDR3 in DNA: TGTGCCAGCGCGACTAGCTCCTACAATGAGCAGTTCTTC. As protein: CASATSSYNEQFF.

The CDR3 reads CASSSKGGGTDTQYF. The DNA for the CDR3 is TGTGCCAGCAGCTCTAAGGGCGGAGGAACAGATACGCAGTATTTT. The V and J genes are TRBV7-2 and TRBJ2-3, with D possibly matching TRBD2 (5 bases). The CDR3 covers 15 residues. Germline V gene data show CDR1 as SGHTA and CDR2 as FQGNSA. V was cut by 4 bases and J by 3 bases, with 14 bases left in between.

This clonotype was seen only a few times. This sequence joins TRBV25-1 and TRBJ2-3; 14 nucleotides align to TRBD2. CDR3 length: 16 residues. In germline, CDR1 is MGHDK, CDR2 SYGVNS. Trimming took 3 bases from V and 8 from J; bases not matched to a gene: 7. CDR3 region: CASSEGLAGAWGTQYF. CDR3 in DNA: TGTGCCAGCAGTGAGGGACTAGCGGGGGCCTGGGGTACGCAGTATTTT.

This clonotype was observed a handful of times. The V gene is TRBV25-1, the J gene TRBJ2-7; 11 bases are shared with TRBD1. The junction had 5 bases not matched to a gene; V was cut back by 1 base and J by 6 bases. Per germline, CDR1 MGHDK and CDR2 SYGVNS. The CDR3 totals 15 residues. In DNA, the CDR3 is TGTGCCAGCAGTGAATCGAGGACAGGGGGCGGCGAGCAGTACTTC. Encoded protein: CASSESRTGGGEQYF.

The chain recombines TRBV7-8 with TRBJ2-1, with 7 positions matching TRBD1. Unmatched junction bases numbered 9, after V lost 6 bases and J lost 4 bases. In germline, CDR1 is SGHVS, CDR2 FQNEAQ. The CDR3 loop spans 15 amino acids. Written as DNA, the CDR3 is TGTGCCAGCAGTGTTTACAGGGGCCGATACAATGAGCAGTTCTTC. It encodes CASSVYRGRYNEQFF.

This chain links TRBV4-1 with TRBJ1-2; D ambiguous. The CDR3 has 16 residues. The V end was cut by 0 bases, the J end by 7 bases, with 18 bases between. Germline CDR1 is MGHRA and CDR2 is YSYEKL. The DNA for the CDR3 is TGCGCCAGCAGCCAAGATATTGGAGACGGAGGAGGTGGCTACACCTTC. Protein: CASSQDIGDGGGGYTF.